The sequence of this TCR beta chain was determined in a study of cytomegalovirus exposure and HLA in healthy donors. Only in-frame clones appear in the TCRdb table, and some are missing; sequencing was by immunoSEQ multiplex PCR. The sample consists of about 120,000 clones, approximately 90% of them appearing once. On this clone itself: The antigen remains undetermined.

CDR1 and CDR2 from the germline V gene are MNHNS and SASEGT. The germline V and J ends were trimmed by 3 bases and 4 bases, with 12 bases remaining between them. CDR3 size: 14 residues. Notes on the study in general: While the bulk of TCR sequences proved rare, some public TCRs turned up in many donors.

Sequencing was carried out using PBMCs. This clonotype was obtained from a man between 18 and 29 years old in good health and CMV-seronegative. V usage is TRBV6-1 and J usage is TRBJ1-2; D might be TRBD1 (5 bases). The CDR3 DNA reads TGTGCCAGCAGTGAGGGTTTGGGGGGCTATGGCTACACCTTC. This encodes CASSEGLGGYGYTF.